The rows below give T cell receptor beta chains drawn from one sample of a study of molecular identifiers for immune sequencing clone quantification. One entry per CDR3 protein, called by TCRdb with MiXCR from the PCR reads. The table has 23,000 or so distinct CDR3 sequences, approximately 17% seen once. Sequenced sample: naive CD8+ T cells from blood, with Jurkat cell RNA spiked in. The receptors derive from a human donor in good health. Some libraries in this study had Jurkat cell RNA spiked in. Each CDR3 is given with its conserved first and last residue. Fields, in order: clone size, D gene, J gene, V gene, CDR3 protein, CDR3 DNA. D genes are given only for firm matches. Expanded clones get a size class; other rows say once, few or many, or leave the size out.

>once|TRBD1|TRBJ2-7|TRBV20-1
CSAREDRVLYEQYF
TGCAGTGCTAGAGAGGACAGGGTATTATACGAGCAGTACTTC
>many|-|TRBJ2-6|TRBV5-1
CASSLAVRPSGANVLTF
TGCGCCAGCAGCTTGGCCGTCAGGCCATCTGGGGCCAACGTCCTGACTTTC
>many|TRBD1|TRBJ1-3|TRBV4-1
CASSQATGGLFGNTIYF
TGCGCCAGCAGCCAGGCAACAGGGGGCTTATTTGGAAACACCATATATTTT
>many|-|TRBJ1-1|TRBV5-4
CASSLMSGAAEAFF
TGTGCCAGCAGCCTCATGTCAGGGGCTGCTGAAGCTTTCTTT
>many|-|TRBJ1-4|TRBV15
CATSPGFSSGEKLFF
TGTGCCACCAGCCCCGGGTTCAGTTCCGGTGAAAAACTGTTTTTT
>many|-|TRBJ1-1|TRBV12-3/TRBV12-4
CASGRGGVSTEAFF
TGTGCCAGCGGCAGAGGAGGGGTAAGCACTGAAGCTTTCTTT
>many|TRBD1|TRBJ1-1|TRBV4-1
CASSQFVGGTGGADTEAFF
TGCGCCAGCAGCCAATTCGTTGGCGGGACAGGGGGGGCGGACACTGAAGCTTTCTTT
>many|-|TRBJ2-3|TRBV28
CASSSHRAPGDTQYF
TGTGCCAGCAGTTCACACCGGGCCCCAGGGGATACGCAGTATTTT
>many|TRBD1|TRBJ1-1|TRBV29-1
CSVELSGTGSTEAFF
TGCAGCGTTGAACTAAGTGGGACAGGAAGCACTGAAGCTTTCTTT
>many|TRBD1|TRBJ2-2|TRBV29-1
CSVEVGDRANTGELFF
TGCAGCGTTGAGGTGGGGGACAGGGCGAACACCGGGGAGCTGTTTTTT
>many|-|TRBJ2-6|TRBV2
CANTRVSSGANVLTF
TGTGCCAATACCAGGGTGAGCTCTGGGGCCAACGTCCTGACTTTC
>many|-|TRBJ2-7|TRBV6-2/TRBV6-3
CASSYNGVSEQYF
TGTGCCAGCAGTTATAACGGAGTAAGCGAGCAGTACTTC
>many|-|TRBJ1-5|TRBV5-6
CASSLGGSQPQHF
TGTGCCAGCAGCTTGGGGGGGAGTCAGCCCCAGCATTTT
>-|TRBD2|TRBJ2-5|TRBV2
CASSENRDYKETQYF
TGTGCCAGCAGTGAAAACCGGGACTATAAAGAGACCCAGTACTTC
>many|TRBD1|TRBJ1-5|TRBV4-3
CASSQDRSSGGNQPQHF
TGCGCCAGCAGCCAAGATCGATCGTCAGGGGGGAATCAGCCCCAGCATTTT
>-|-|TRBJ2-3|TRBV20-1
CSARVDSAVRVADTQYF
TGCAGTGCTAGAGTAGACTCAGCAGTCAGGGTCGCAGATACGCAGTATTTT
>many|-|TRBJ2-4|TRBV3-1
CASSQDNQNIQYF
TGTGCCAGCAGCCAGGACAATCAAAACATTCAGTACTTC
>-|TRBD1|TRBJ2-5|TRBV7-9
CASSPKGDRGLQTQYF
TGTGCCAGCAGCCCGAAGGGGGACAGGGGTTTGCAGACCCAGTACTTC
>many|-|TRBJ2-1|TRBV24-1
CATSEIRRNGDNEQFF
TGTGCCACCAGTGAAATTAGGCGGAATGGGGACAATGAGCAGTTCTTC
>many|TRBD1|TRBJ2-3|TRBV18
CASSQRDSAVLDTQYF
TGTGCCAGCTCACAACGGGACAGCGCTGTGTTGGATACGCAGTATTTT
>-|-|TRBJ2-1|TRBV9
CASSEARSSYNEQFF
TGTGCCAGCAGCGAAGCGAGGAGCTCCTACAATGAGCAGTTCTTC
>many|-|TRBJ2-7|TRBV2
CASSDFRGRTYEQYF
TGTGCCAGCAGTGATTTCCGGGGACGGACCTACGAGCAGTACTTC
>many|-|TRBJ2-7|TRBV5-6
CASSLGRKAYEQYF
TGTGCCAGCAGCCTGGGGCGGAAAGCCTACGAGCAGTACTTC
>many|-|TRBJ2-3|TRBV4-1
CASSQEGSGLTDTQYF
TGCGCCAGCAGCCAAGAGGGGAGCGGGCTCACAGATACGCAGTATTTT
>few|-|TRBJ2-5|TRBV5-4
CASSLGRITEETQYF
TGTGCCAGCAGCTTGGGTCGGATAACGGAAGAGACCCAGTACTTC
>-|TRBD1|TRBJ2-3|TRBV7-9
CASSLTTGGDTQYF
TGTGCCAGCAGCTTAACGACAGGGGGAGATACGCAGTATTTT
>many|-|TRBJ2-3|TRBV6-6
CASSYRAGPTSTDTQYF
TGTGCCAGCAGTTACCGGGCGGGGCCAACTAGCACAGATACGCAGTATTTT
>many|TRBD2|TRBJ2-3|TRBV27
CATRGLAGADTQYF
TGTGCCACGAGGGGGCTAGCGGGGGCAGATACGCAGTATTTT
>many|TRBD1|TRBJ2-1|TRBV5-6
CASSLVPGQDNEQFF
TGTGCCAGCAGCTTGGTTCCGGGACAGGACAATGAGCAGTTCTTC
>many|-|TRBJ2-2|TRBV6-6
CASSYVGELFF
TGTGCCAGCAGTTACGTAGGGGAGCTGTTTTTT
>many|TRBD2|TRBJ2-1|TRBV3-1
CASSQVRLAGVYNEQFF
TGTGCCAGCAGCCAAGTAAGACTAGCGGGAGTCTACAATGAGCAGTTCTTC
>many|TRBD1|TRBJ2-2|TRBV7-6
CASSLGTGNTGELFF
TGTGCCAGCAGCCTTGGGACAGGGAACACCGGGGAGCTGTTTTTT